This TCR beta chain is drawn from a study of control samples from healthy donors and cancer patients. Some clones are missing from TCRdb's copy, which holds only in-frame ones; the method was immunoSEQ multiplex PCR. The table records a few hundred thousand clones, 80% to 95% of them present only once. Trimming removed 5 bases from V and 6 bases from J; junction bases left unmatched: 9. The CDR3 spans 15 residues. Germline V gene sequence: CDR1 MNHEY, CDR2 SVGEGT. The sequenced material came from PBMCs. The chain has TRBV6-2 or TRBV6-3 and TRBJ2-1; 8 bases fit TRBD2. This sequence originates from a man aged 35 to 55 with head and neck cancer. CDR3 sequence reads: CASSHTMGLVNEQFF. The CDR3 nucleotides are TGTGCCAGCAGTCACACCATGGGACTAGTCAATGAGCAGTTCTTC.